The clone carrying this TCR beta chain was found many times. Its target is not known. The data originate from a study of Graves' ophthalmopathy and Graves' hyperthyroidism. General study results and limits: With over 85% sensitivity and roughly 77% specificity, a 13-signature model separated ophthalmopathy from stable hyperthyroidism. A majority of expanded thyroid clonotypes exceeding 0.001 frequency were likewise present in blood.

The CDR3 covers 13 residues. The germline gives CDR1 SEHNR, CDR2 FQNEAQ (reference sequence). The V end was cut by 5 bases, the J end by 1 base, with 8 bases between. RNA transcripts yielded amplified TCR beta CDR3 regions. First-round RT-PCR employed HTBI primers, with a second-round multiplex PCR after it. TCRdb re-called the multiplex PCR reads through MiXCR, storing one row per CDR3 protein. The data show 1 million to 1.3 million distinct CDR3 sequences, about 40% seen once. Material for sequencing was peripheral blood or thyroid tissue (not recorded which). V and J are TRBV7-9 and TRBJ1-1; D is unclear. This clonotype originated in an adult man with Graves' hyperthyroidism. CDR3 sequence (DNA): TGTGCCAGCAGCGCGACACCGAACACTGAAGCTTTCTTT. Translating it yields CASSATPNTEAFF.